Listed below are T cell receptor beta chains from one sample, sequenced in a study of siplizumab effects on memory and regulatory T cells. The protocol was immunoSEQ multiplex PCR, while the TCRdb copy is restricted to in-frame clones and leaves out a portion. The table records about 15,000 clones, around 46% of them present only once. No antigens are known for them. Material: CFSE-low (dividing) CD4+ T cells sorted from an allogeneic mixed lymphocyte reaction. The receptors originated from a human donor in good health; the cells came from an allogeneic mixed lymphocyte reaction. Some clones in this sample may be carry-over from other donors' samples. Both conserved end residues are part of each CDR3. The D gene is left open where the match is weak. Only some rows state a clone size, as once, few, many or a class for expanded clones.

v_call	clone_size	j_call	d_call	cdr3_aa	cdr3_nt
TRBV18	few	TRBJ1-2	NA	CASSPPQGNGYTF	TGTGCCAGCTCACCTCCGCAGGGCAATGGCTACACCTTC
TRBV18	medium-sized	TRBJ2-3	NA	CASSPLGGSGADTQYF	TGTGCCAGCTCACCACTGGGAGGCTCGGGCGCAGATACGCAGTATTTT
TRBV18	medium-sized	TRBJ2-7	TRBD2	CASSATGTSGRYPYEQYF	TGTGCCAGCTCAGCGACCGGGACTAGCGGGAGGTACCCCTACGAGCAGTACTTC
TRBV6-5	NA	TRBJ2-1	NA	CASSQSQGNEQFF	TGTGCCAGCAGTCAGTCCCAAGGAAATGAGCAGTTCTTC
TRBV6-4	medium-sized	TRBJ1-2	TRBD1	CASSERTGRNYGYTF	TGTGCCAGCAGTGAGAGGACAGGCAGAAACTATGGCTACACCTTC
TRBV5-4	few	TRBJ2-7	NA	CASSLDPGQTYEQYF	TGTGCCAGCAGCTTGGATCCGGGCCAGACCTACGAGCAGTACTTC
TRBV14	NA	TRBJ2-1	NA	CASSLDSTFYNEQFF	TGTGCCAGCAGCCTGGACTCTACCTTTTACAATGAGCAGTTCTTC
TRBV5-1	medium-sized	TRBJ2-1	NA	CASSLVRSSYNEQFF	TGCGCCAGCAGCTTGGTCCGGTCCTCATACAATGAGCAGTTCTTC
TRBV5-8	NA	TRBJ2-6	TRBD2	CASFPLRRGWPGANVLTF	TGTGCCAGCTTCCCACTGCGGCGGGGGTGGCCTGGGGCCAACGTCCTGACTTTC
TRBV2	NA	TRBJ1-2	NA	CASGGRGDGYTF	TGTGCCAGCGGCGGGAGAGGGGATGGCTACACCTTC
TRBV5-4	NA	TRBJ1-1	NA	CASSYGPFNTEAFF	TGTGCCAGCAGCTACGGGCCATTCAACACTGAAGCTTTCTTT
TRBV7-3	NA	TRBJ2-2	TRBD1	CASSITGGLNTGELFF	TGTGCCAGCAGTATCACAGGGGGCTTGAACACCGGGGAGCTGTTTTTT
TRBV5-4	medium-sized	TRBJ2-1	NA	CATDQGTSEQFF	TGTGCCACCGACCAGGGTACCTCTGAGCAGTTCTTC
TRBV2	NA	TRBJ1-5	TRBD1	CASKRQTGGNQPQHF	TGTGCCAGCAAGAGACAGACAGGGGGCAATCAGCCCCAGCATTTT
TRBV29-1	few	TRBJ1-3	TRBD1	CSVEWTGGSGSGNTIYF	TGCAGCGTTGAGTGGACAGGGGGCTCCGGCTCTGGAAACACCATATATTTT
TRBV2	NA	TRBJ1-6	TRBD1	CASTPGQFNSPLHF	TGTGCCAGCACCCCGGGACAGTTTAATTCACCCCTCCACTTT
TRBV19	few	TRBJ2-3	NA	CASTNPGSSTDTQYF	TGTGCCAGTACCAACCCAGGGTCTAGCACAGATACGCAGTATTTT
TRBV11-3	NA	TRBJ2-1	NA	CASSLLTGSYNEQFF	TGTGCCAGCAGCTTATTAACCGGGTCCTACAATGAGCAGTTCTTC
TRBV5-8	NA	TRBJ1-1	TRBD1	CASSQGRQGLEAFF	TGTGCCAGCAGCCAAGGTAGACAGGGTCTCGAGGCTTTCTTT
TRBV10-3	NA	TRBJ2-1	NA	CAITPSVPYNEQFF	TGTGCCATCACCCCTAGCGTACCCTACAATGAGCAGTTCTTC
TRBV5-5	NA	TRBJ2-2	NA	CASSLPNRASGELFF	TGTGCCAGCAGCTTGCCTAACAGGGCTAGCGGGGAGCTGTTTTTT
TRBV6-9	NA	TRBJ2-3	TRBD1	CASSYPGTGRRNTQYF	TGTGCCAGCAGTTATCCCGGGACAGGTAGACGGAATACGCAGTATTTT
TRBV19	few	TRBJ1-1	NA	CASRGHLNTEAFF	TGTGCCAGTAGGGGACACTTGAACACTGAAGCTTTCTTT
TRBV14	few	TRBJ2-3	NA	CASSQELVGVDTQYF	TGTGCCAGCAGCCAAGAGCTAGTGGGCGTAGATACGCAGTATTTT
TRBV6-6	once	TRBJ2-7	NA	CASSYSNEQYF	TGTGCCAGCAGTTACTCCAACGAGCAGTACTTC
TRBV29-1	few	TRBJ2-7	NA	CSVAENTYEQYF	TGCAGCGTTGCGGAGAATACCTACGAGCAGTACTTC
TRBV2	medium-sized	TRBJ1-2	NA	CASSEAGRGSYGYTF	TGTGCCAGCAGTGAAGCGGGCAGAGGTAGCTATGGCTACACCTTC
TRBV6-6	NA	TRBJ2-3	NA	CASSYGSLATDTQYF	TGTGCCAGCAGTTACGGTAGTCTAGCCACAGATACGCAGTATTTT
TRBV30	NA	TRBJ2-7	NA	CAWSNDAYEQYF	TGTGCCTGGAGTAACGACGCCTACGAGCAGTACTTC
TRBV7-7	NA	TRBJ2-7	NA	CASSFREGYEQYF	TGTGCTAGCAGCTTCAGGGAAGGCTACGAGCAGTACTTC
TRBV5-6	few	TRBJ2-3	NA	CASSFWGILEPTFRGQYF	TGTGCCAGCAGCTTTTGGGGAATTTTAGAGCCCACCTTCAGAGGGCAGTATTTT
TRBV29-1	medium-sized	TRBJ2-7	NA	CSVRDGIYEQYF	TGCAGCGTTAGGGACGGTATCTACGAGCAGTACTTC
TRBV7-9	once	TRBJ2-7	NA	CASSLRGRSSYEQYF	TGTGCCAGCAGCTTAAGGGGGAGGAGCTCCTACGAGCAGTACTTC
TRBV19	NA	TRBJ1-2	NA	CASSAATGAYGYTF	TGTGCCAGTAGCGCAGCAACCGGGGCCTATGGCTACACCTTC
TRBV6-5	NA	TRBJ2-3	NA	CASRRQRSSTDTQYF	TGTGCCAGCAGGAGACAGCGCTCTAGCACAGATACGCAGTATTTT
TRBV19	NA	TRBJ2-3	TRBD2	CASRQGASGIFTQYF	TGTGCCAGTAGACAAGGGGCTAGCGGGATTTTTACGCAGTATTTT
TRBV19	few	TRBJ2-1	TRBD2	CASSIVGTSGEQFF	TGTGCCAGTAGTATAGTCGGGACTAGTGGCGAGCAGTTCTTC
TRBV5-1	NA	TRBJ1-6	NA	CASSLAGQDNSPLHF	TGCGCCAGCAGCTTGGCCGGGCAGGATAATTCACCCCTCCACTTT
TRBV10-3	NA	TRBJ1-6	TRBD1	CAISGNPGTVGSPLHF	TGTGCCATCAGTGGGAACCCAGGGACAGTTGGTTCACCCCTCCACTTT
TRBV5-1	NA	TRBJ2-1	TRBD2	CASSLVGTSGYNEQFF	TGCGCCAGCAGCTTGGTCGGGACTAGCGGTTACAATGAGCAGTTCTTC
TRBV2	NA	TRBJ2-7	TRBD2	CASTLGGGNYEQYF	TGTGCCAGCACCCTAGGCGGGGGGAACTACGAGCAGTACTTC
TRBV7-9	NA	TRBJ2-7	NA	CASSPVRADEQYF	TGTGCCAGCAGCCCCGTGCGGGCCGACGAGCAGTACTTC
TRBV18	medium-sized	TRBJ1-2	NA	CASSPQGLANYGYTF	TGTGCCAGCTCACCCCAGGGATTAGCTAACTATGGCTACACCTTC
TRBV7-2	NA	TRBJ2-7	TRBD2	CASSPRTSGRRYEQYF	TGTGCCAGCAGCCCCAGGACTAGCGGAAGACGCTACGAGCAGTACTTC
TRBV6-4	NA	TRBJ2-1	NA	CASSDSSRPGGPPGFNEQFF	TGTGCCAGCAGTGACTCGAGCAGACCTGGCGGCCCACCGGGATTCAATGAGCAGTTCTTC
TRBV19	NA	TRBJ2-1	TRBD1	CASSPQTGENEQFF	TGTGCCAGTAGTCCCCAAACAGGGGAAAATGAGCAGTTCTTC
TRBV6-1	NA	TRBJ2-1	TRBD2	CASRWTSGSDEQFF	TGTGCCAGCAGGTGGACTAGCGGGAGCGATGAGCAGTTCTTC
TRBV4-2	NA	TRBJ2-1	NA	CASSQDLGEHNEQFF	TGTGCCAGCAGCCAAGATCTGGGGGAACACAATGAGCAGTTCTTC